The entry below describes one T cell receptor beta chain. The antigen is unknown. This record belongs to a study of glioma-infiltrating T cells after dendritic cell vaccination. Study-wide points: Patients with more pretreatment TILs had longer time to progression and survival.

Germline CDR1 and CDR2: GTSNPN and SVGIG (reference sequence). The CDR3 loop spans 15 amino acids. Trimming took 5 bases from V and 0 from J; bases not matched to a gene: 9. Amplification used 60 V beta primers and 13 J beta primers. Clones were read by immunoSEQ multiplex PCR, and TCRdb kept only the in-frame ones, dropping some. The sample includes tens of thousands of clones, around 80% of them seen just once. The sequence was collected from a human donor with glioblastoma. Here the sequenced sample was blood, taken before dendritic cell vaccination. The V gene is TRBV30, the J gene TRBJ1-2; 7 bases line up with TRBD1. The CDR3 sequence: CAWGPGQITNYGYTF. The CDR3, as DNA: TGTGCCTGGGGGCCGGGACAGATAACTAACTATGGCTACACCTTC. Combining the CDR3 with reference TRBV30 and TRBJ1-2 gives the whole variable domain SQTIHQWPATLVQPVGSPLSLECTVEGTSNPNLYWYRQAAGRGLQLLFYSVGIGQISSEVPQNLSASRPQDRQFILSSKKLLLSDSGFYLCAWGPGQITNYGYTFGSGTRLTVV.